The present entry profiles one T cell receptor beta chain with its context. One junction end does not reproduce the germline sequence, and a read error may be involved. The source of the sample is a study of blood T cell repertoires in COVID-19. Study overall: Material from acute and convalescent COVID-19 was sourced from the United States, Italy and Spain. Sources were T cells, B-cell-depleted T cells, or PBMCs; the material itself was cDNA or gDNA.

In the authors' workflow: It was from reference gene primer amplification that nucleated cell counts were estimated. Assay used: immunoSEQ multiplex PCR; TCRdb lists only in-frame clones, some missing. The V and J calls and clone size come from that table; D and trimming were worked out from the DNA. The sample yields under 300,000 clones, approximately 83% seen once. Per germline, CDR1 SGHTA and CDR2 FQGNSA. This CDR3 is 14 amino acids long. The receptor's source is a human donor in a cohort sampled during active COVID-19. The sample comprised peripheral blood. V is TRBV7-2 and J is TRBJ2-2, with D possibly TRBD2 on 5 matching bases. The CDR3 here is CASSLSATTGEPFF. The CDR3 region has the DNA TGTGCCAGCAGCTTATCGGCTACCACCGGGGAGCCGTTTTTT.